This TCR beta chain came from a study of follicular helper T cells after annual influenza vaccination. Study observations and caveats: ICOS+CD38+ cTfh clonality change tracked circulating plasmablast frequency change.

Germline CDR1 MDHEN, CDR2 SYDVKM. The CDR3 is 15 amino acids. The V and J ends lost 1 base and 4 bases respectively, with 8 bases between them. This sample's time point: 2014-2015 season, 7 days after vaccination. Libraries were prepared by immunoSEQ multiplex PCR; TCRdb keeps only in-frame clonotypes and omits some of them. The sample holds 7,500 to 10,000 clones, about four fifths seen once. Notes on this clone: Its antigen remains unknown.

This chain links TRBV28 with TRBJ2-6; D remains ambiguous. This TCR was recovered from an adult who received the influenza vaccine. This specimen consisted of CXCR5+ CD38- circulating T follicular helper cells from blood, obtained 7 days after influenza vaccination. Specified subset: circulating Tfh, non-naive CD4+CXCR5+PD-1+ (ICOS+CD38+ or ICOS-CD38-). CDR3 DNA: TGTGCCAGCAGTTTATTCTCCCAAGGGGCCAACGTCCTGACTTTC. Amino acid sequence: CASSLFSQGANVLTF.